This TCR beta chain was obtained from a study of cytomegalovirus exposure and HLA in healthy donors. About the study: Early released data had tens of millions of unique TCRs, all coming from HLA-typed donors. General observations from the study: A later analysis linked a missense DCLRE1C variant to TCR beta V- and J-gene trimming. Prior analysis indicated that the majority of TCR beta V segments exhibited productivity approximately 90% or approximately 30% of the time.

Germline V lookup: CDR1 MNHEY, CDR2 SVGAGI. V shed 6 bases and J shed 4 bases, with 9 bases lying between them. The CDR3 covers 12 residues. Comment on this clone: Its antigen is unidentified.

Amplification used 60 Vbeta primers and 13 Jbeta primers. Methods used by the authors: There were some 87 million unique TCR beta chains by a later count, and around 10 million of them were shared. The method was immunoSEQ multiplex PCR; TCRdb's version includes in-frame clones alone and lacks a portion of them. V and J calls plus clone size are reproduced from that table; the DNA served to infer D and trimming. The profile covers some 180,000 clones, with roughly 75% appearing a single time and about 2.1% taken by the ten largest. J is TRBJ1-1 and V is TRBV6-5, with D possibly matching TRBD1 (6 bases). Sequenced material: PBMCs. This TCR was recovered from a woman younger than 45 in good health and CMV-seronegative. CDR3 coding DNA: TGTGCCAGCAGACAGGGCGTCACTGAAGCTTTCTTT. Translating it yields CASRQGVTEAFF.